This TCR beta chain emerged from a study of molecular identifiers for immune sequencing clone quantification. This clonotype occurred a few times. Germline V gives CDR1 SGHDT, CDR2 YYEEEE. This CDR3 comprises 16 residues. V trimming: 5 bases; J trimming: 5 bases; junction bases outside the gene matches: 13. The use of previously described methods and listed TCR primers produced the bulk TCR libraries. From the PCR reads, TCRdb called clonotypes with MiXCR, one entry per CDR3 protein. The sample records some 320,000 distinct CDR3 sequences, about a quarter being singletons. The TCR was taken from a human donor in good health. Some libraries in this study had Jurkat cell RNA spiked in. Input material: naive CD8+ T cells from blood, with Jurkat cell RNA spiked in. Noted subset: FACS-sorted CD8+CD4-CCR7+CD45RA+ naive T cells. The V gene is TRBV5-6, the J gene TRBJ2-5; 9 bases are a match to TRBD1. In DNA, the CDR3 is TGTGCCAGCAGTCTGCGCCTGGGACAGGGAATCGAGACCCAGTACTTC. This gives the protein CASSLRLGQGIETQYF.